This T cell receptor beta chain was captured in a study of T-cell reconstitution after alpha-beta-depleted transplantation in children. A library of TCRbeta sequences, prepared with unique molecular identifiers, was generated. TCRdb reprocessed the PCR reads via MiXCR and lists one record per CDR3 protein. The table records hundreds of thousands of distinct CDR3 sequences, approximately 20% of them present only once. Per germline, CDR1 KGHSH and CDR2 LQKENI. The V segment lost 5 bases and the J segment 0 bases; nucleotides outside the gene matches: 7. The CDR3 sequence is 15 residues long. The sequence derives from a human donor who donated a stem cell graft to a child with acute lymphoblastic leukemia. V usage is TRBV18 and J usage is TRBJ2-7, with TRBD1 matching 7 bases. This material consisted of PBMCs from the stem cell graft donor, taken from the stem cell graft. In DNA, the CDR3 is TGTGCCAGCTCAAGACAGGGCTCCAGCTCCTACGAGCAGTACTTC. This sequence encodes CASSRQGSSSYEQYF.